What follows describes a single T cell receptor (beta chain). The sample belongs to a study of T cell changes during pregnancy in multiple sclerosis. There are 16 residues in the CDR3. CDR1 is MGHRA, CDR2 YSYEKL, per germline. The trim removed 0 bases at V and 3 bases at J, leaving 5 bases unmatched. Here immunoSEQ multiplex PCR was the method, and the copy in TCRdb shows in-frame clones only, minus some. The table has over 55,000 clones, approximately 94% seen once. The sequence was obtained from a female donor with multiple sclerosis, enrolled in a pregnancy study. The material sequenced was CD8+ T cells from peripheral blood mononuclear cells, taken in the third trimester of pregnancy. This rearrangement joins TRBV4-1 to TRBJ2-3; 8 bases are a match to TRBD1. CDR3 amino acids: CASSQDAQGATDTQYF. DNA for the CDR3: TGCGCCAGCAGCCAAGATGCGCAGGGGGCTACAGATACGCAGTATTTT.